Each of the 22 T cell receptor beta chains below was sequenced from the same sample in a study of beta chain features in type 1 diabetes. General study points: In every one of the four CD4+ subsets, TCRB CDR3s were moderately but significantly shorter in Type 1 diabetes patients.

No cognate antigen is known for these TCRs. All of the isolated RNA was reverse transcribed, so expressed TCRB transcripts were sequenced. Sequencing was performed with immunoSEQ multiplex PCR; in TCRdb, only in-frame clones are kept and a portion is missing. In the table there are a few hundred thousand clones, 16% of which are singletons. The sequenced sample consisted of naive CD4+ T cells from blood. Receptors were obtained from a man aged 25-45 years with type 1 diabetes.

The chain links TRBV30 to TRBJ2-5; D not certain. The CDR3 extends over 11 amino acids. Germline assignment: CDR1 GTSNPN and CDR2 SVGIG (reference sequence). Trimming left V 2 bases short and J 5 bases short, with 6 bases between. CDR3 sequence: CAWSSRETQYF. DNA of the CDR3: TGTGCCTGGAGTAGTAGGGAGACCCAGTACTTC.

With regard to this clone: In the same sample, other DNA sequences code for this CDR3. The chain links TRBV9 to TRBJ2-5; no firm D call. Germline V gene lookup returns CDR1 SGDLS and CDR2 YYNGEE. With 0 bases removed from V and 2 bases from J, the gap between germline ends came to 5 bases. The length of the CDR3 is 13 residues. The CDR3 DNA is TGTGCCAGCAGCGTAGGGCAACAAGAGACCCAGTACTTC. As protein: CASSVGQQETQYF.

V is TRBV6-6 and J is TRBJ2-7, with D possibly matching TRBD2 (7 bases). This CDR3 has 16 residues. CDR1 and CDR2 (germline): MNHNY, SVGAGI (reference sequence). V was cut by 0 bases and J by 2 bases, with 14 bases left in between. CDR3: CASSYSGASGTYEQYF. As DNA, the CDR3 is TGTGCCAGCAGTTACTCGGGGGCTAGCGGTACCTACGAGCAGTACTTC.

The chain has TRBV7-9 and TRBJ2-6; D not resolved. V was shortened by 5 bases and J by 4 bases, with 9 bases between the two germline ends. This CDR3 is 14 amino acids long. Looked up from germline, CDR1 is SEHNR and CDR2 is FQNEAQ (reference sequence). CDR3 loop: CASSNEAGANVLTF. DNA of the CDR3: TGTGCCAGCAGCAACGAGGCGGGGGCCAACGTCCTGACTTTC.

The chain recombines TRBV27 with TRBJ1-1; no definite D call. The V end lost 3 bases, the J end lost 6 bases, and 17 bases lay between the germline ends. Per the germline V gene, CDR1 is MNHEY and CDR2 is SMNVEV (reference sequence). This CDR3 region has 15 residues. The CDR3 DNA reads as TGTGCCAGCAGTTTCTGGTCGGGCCTTTCTGCTGAAGCTTTCTTT. It codes for CASSFWSGLSAEAFF.

This clone has a handful of counts. The rearrangement links TRBV28 to TRBJ2-7; TRBD1 agrees at 7 bases. The CDR3 spans 14 residues. Germline V gives CDR1 MDHEN, CDR2 SYDVKM. V shed 5 bases, J shed 4 bases, and the junction held 8 bases outside the gene matches. CDR3 sequence reads: CASSLGTVLYEQYF. The CDR3 coding sequence is TGTGCCAGCAGTCTGGGGACAGTACTATACGAGCAGTACTTC.

This sequence joins TRBV4-3 and TRBJ2-1; 7 bases agree with TRBD1. V trimming: 0 bases; J trimming: 5 bases; junction bases outside the gene matches: 7. This CDR3 region has 16 residues. From germline, CDR1 is LGHNA and CDR2 YSLEER. CDR3 DNA: TGCGCCAGCAGCCAAGACGACAGGGTATTGCACAATGAGCAGTTCTTC. This sequence encodes CASSQDDRVLHNEQFF.

The gene calls are TRBV29-1 and TRBJ2-7, with D possibly being TRBD2 (6 bases). CDR3 length: 14 amino acids. CDR1 is SQVTM, CDR2 ANQGSEA, per germline. V gave up 4 bases and J gave up 5 bases, with 18 bases separating them. CDR3 coding DNA: TGCAGCGTTGTAGGAGGGGCGGGATGGAACGAGCAGTACTTC. Its protein product is CSVVGGAGWNEQYF.

This clone was found a few times. The chain uses TRBV30 and TRBJ2-3; D ambiguous. Germline V gene sequence: CDR1 GTSNPN, CDR2 SVGIG (reference sequence). The CDR3 contains 12 residues. The V end was cut by 1 base, the J end by 3 bases, with 5 bases between. DNA for the CDR3: TGTGCCTGGAGTGGAGCGACAGATACGCAGTATTTT. Its protein is CAWSGATDTQYF.

V and J are TRBV9 and TRBJ1-4; unclear D gene. This CDR3 comprises 14 residues. V was shortened by 4 bases and J by 2 bases, with 9 bases between the two germline ends. From germline, CDR1 is SGDLS and CDR2 YYNGEE. In DNA, the CDR3 is TGTGCCAGCAGCCTGGCTGGGACTAATGAAAAACTGTTTTTT. Amino acid sequence: CASSLAGTNEKLFF.

Comments on this clone: Other DNA sequences in the same sample also yield this CDR3. The rearrangement uses TRBV5-1 and TRBJ2-1; no clear D. Trimming shortened V by 0 bases and J by 3 bases, and 10 bases separated the two germline ends. Germline V gene data show CDR1 as SGHRS and CDR2 as YFSETQ. The CDR3 length is 15 residues. CDR3 sequence: CASSLAAGSYNEQFF. CDR3 DNA sequence: TGCGCCAGCAGCTTGGCCGCAGGCAGCTACAATGAGCAGTTCTTC.

Of note for this clone: This same CDR3 is encoded by further DNA sequences in the sample. The rearrangement uses TRBV29-1 and TRBJ2-7; weak D call: TRBD2 (6 bases). The V end was cut by 6 bases, the J end by 2 bases, with 11 bases between. CDR3 size: 12 residues. Germline V gene data show CDR1 as SQVTM and CDR2 as ANQGSEA. CDR3 sequence: CSVDGGAYEQYF. The CDR3 nucleotides read TGCAGCGTGGACGGGGGTGCCTACGAGCAGTACTTC.

V and J are TRBV5-6 and TRBJ1-1; maybe TRBD1 (6 bases). CDR1 SGHDT and CDR2 YYEEEE come from the germline V gene. Trimming stripped 0 bases from V and 2 bases from J, with 8 bases between. The CDR3 is made up of 14 amino acids. In DNA, the CDR3 is TGTGCCAGCAGCTTGGAACAGGGTAACACTGAAGCTTTCTTT. This codes for CASSLEQGNTEAFF.

This clone occurred a few times. V and J are TRBV29-1 and TRBJ2-3, with TRBD1 matching 8 bases. J gave up 0 bases and V 7 bases, and 3 bases lay outside the gene matches. Germline V gene lookup returns CDR1 SQVTM and CDR2 ANQGSEA. The CDR3 runs to 13 residues. In DNA, the CDR3 is TGCAGCGCAGGGGGCAGTAGCACAGATACGCAGTATTTT. Residues: CSAGGSSTDTQYF.

CDR3 residues: CASSGSGTGAYEQYF. DNA for the CDR3: TGTGCCAGCAGTGGCTCCGGGACAGGGGCCTACGAGCAGTACTTC. The V call is TRBV25-1, the J call TRBJ2-7; 10 nucleotides match TRBD1. From germline, CDR1 is MGHDK and CDR2 SYGVNS. The CDR3 is 15 amino acids. The V segment lost 4 bases and the J segment 2 bases; nucleotides outside the gene matches: 5.

This clone came up a few times. V is TRBV28 and J is TRBJ2-3, with no clear D. Trimming left V 4 bases short and J 0 bases short, with 11 bases between. CDR1 and CDR2 from the germline V gene are MDHEN and SYDVKM. This CDR3 is 15 amino acids long. The CDR3, as DNA: TGTGCCAGCAGTTCTGGATCGGCTAGCACAGATACGCAGTATTTT. This gives the protein CASSSGSASTDTQYF.

In its sample, this clone was seen a few times. The chain is built from TRBV7-3 and TRBJ2-5, with D maybe TRBD1 (6 bases). CDR1 is SGHTA, CDR2 FQGTGA, per germline. Trimming took off 5 bases at V and 5 bases at J, with 9 bases between the two ends. The CDR3 runs 12 residues. The CDR3, as DNA: TGTGCCAGCAGCCCCCAGGGGGAGACCCAGTACTTC. Its protein is CASSPQGETQYF.

This clone was counted between two and nine times. The chain combines TRBV30 with TRBJ2-5; TRBD1 matches 8 bases. V was pared by 0 bases and J by 2 bases, with 5 bases of the junction left unmatched. The CDR3 covers 15 residues. Per germline, CDR1 GTSNPN and CDR2 SVGIG (reference sequence). The DNA of the CDR3 is TGTGCCTGGAGTGTGGGACAGGCCTTACAAGAGACCCAGTACTTC. Protein product: CAWSVGQALQETQYF.

The table lists this clone with a few counts. The chain uses TRBV9 and TRBJ2-7; D is perhaps TRBD1 (6 bases). There are 14 residues in the CDR3. Trimming took off 4 bases at V and 2 bases at J, with 13 bases between the two ends. Germline V lookup: CDR1 SGDLS, CDR2 YYNGEE. The CDR3 bases are TGTGCCAGCAGCCCCGTACAGGGAACCTACGAGCAGTACTTC. Translated: CASSPVQGTYEQYF.

The table lists this clone with a few counts. This chain connects TRBV30 to TRBJ2-3; 8 bases align to TRBD2. The CDR3 consists of 17 residues. Germline V gives CDR1 GTSNPN, CDR2 SVGIG (reference sequence). J was trimmed by 1 base and V by 0 bases; bases with no gene match: 9. CDR3 protein: CAWSVLSGSEGTDTQYF. CDR3 DNA: TGTGCCTGGAGTGTACTGAGCGGGAGCGAGGGCACAGATACGCAGTATTTT.

This clone has more than one count but fewer than ten. The rearrangement links TRBV19 to TRBJ2-1; D tentatively reads TRBD1 or TRBD2 (5 bases each). CDR1 and CDR2 (germline): LNHDA, SQIVND (reference sequence). Trimming stripped 1 base from V and 6 bases from J, with 7 bases between. The CDR3 extends over 13 amino acids. CDR3 sequence reads: CASSIVGTNEQFF. CDR3 nucleotide sequence: TGTGCCAGTAGTATAGTAGGGACCAATGAGCAGTTCTTC.

This clone was found a few times. V is TRBV30 and J is TRBJ2-1, with TRBD2 identical over 9 bases. CDR3 size: 14 residues. Trimming at V came to 4 bases and at J to 6 bases, leaving 7 bases not matched to a gene. In germline, CDR1 is GTSNPN, CDR2 SVGIG (reference sequence). The chain's CDR3 is CAWKGLALVNEQFF. The CDR3 coding sequence is TGTGCCTGGAAGGGACTAGCCTTAGTCAATGAGCAGTTCTTC.